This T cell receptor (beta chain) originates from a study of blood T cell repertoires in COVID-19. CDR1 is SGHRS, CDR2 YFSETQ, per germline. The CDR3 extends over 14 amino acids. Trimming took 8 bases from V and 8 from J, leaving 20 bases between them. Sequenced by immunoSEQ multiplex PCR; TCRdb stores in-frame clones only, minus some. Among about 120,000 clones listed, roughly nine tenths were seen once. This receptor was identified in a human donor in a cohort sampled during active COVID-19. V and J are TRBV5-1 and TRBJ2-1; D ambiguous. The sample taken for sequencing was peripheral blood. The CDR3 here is CASHMGRVMDEQFF. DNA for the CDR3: TGCGCCAGTCATATGGGTCGGGTTATGGATGAGCAGTTCTTC.